This T cell receptor (beta chain) comes out of a study of T cell responses to AZD1222 COVID-19 vaccine. Germline CDR1 and CDR2: MNHEY and SMNVEV (reference sequence). V was clipped by 3 bases and J by 8 bases, with 8 bases between them. The CDR3 has 12 residues. Study results and caveats: The reported proportion of spike-specific TCRs targeting unmutated variant regions was nearly half.

With respect to this clone: Its antigen is undetermined.

Clones were read by immunoSEQ multiplex PCR, and TCRdb kept only the in-frame ones, dropping some. Altogether some 110,000 clones are present, around 89% being singletons, with the ten largest covering around 3.8%. This receptor was obtained from an adult who received the AZD1222 COVID-19 vaccine. The material sequenced was peripheral blood, taken 28 days after the second AZD1222 dose. The gene calls are TRBV27 and TRBJ1-5; no clear D gene. CDR3 protein: CASSFPGEPQHF. The DNA of the CDR3 is TGTGCCAGCAGTTTCCCGGGCGAGCCCCAGCATTTT.